This T cell receptor beta chain stems from a study of OX40 agonist ivuxolimab in advanced cancers. The V gene's germline CDR1 is LNHDA and CDR2 SQIVND (reference sequence). V was cut by 5 bases and J by 1 base, with 11 bases left in between. This CDR3 comprises 14 residues. Sequencing used immunoSEQ multiplex PCR; TCRdb keeps in-frame clones, though not all of them. The sample carries roughly 35,000 clones, 81% recorded once. V usage is TRBV19 and J usage is TRBJ1-1; D is undetermined. The source of this sequence is an adult with an advanced solid tumor such as melanoma, head and neck, liver or kidney cancer. The sequences come from CD4+ or CD8+ T cells sorted from blood, collected in a trial of the OX40 agonist ivuxolimab. CDR3 DNA sequence: TGTGCCAGTAGTCGCGATTCACGGAACACTGAAGCTTTCTTT. Its protein product is CASSRDSRNTEAFF.